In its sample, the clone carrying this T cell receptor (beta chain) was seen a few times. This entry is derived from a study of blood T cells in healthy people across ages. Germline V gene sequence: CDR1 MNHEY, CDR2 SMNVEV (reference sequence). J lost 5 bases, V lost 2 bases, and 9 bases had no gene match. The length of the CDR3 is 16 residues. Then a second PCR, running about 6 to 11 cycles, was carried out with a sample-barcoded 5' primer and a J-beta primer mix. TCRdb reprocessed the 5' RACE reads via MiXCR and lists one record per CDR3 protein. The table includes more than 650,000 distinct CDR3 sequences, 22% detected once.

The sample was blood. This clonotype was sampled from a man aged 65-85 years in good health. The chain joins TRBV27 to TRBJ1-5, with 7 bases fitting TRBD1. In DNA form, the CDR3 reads TGTGCCAGCAGTTTACTTGGCCAGGGGGTTTATCAGCCCCAGCATTTT. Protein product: CASSLLGQGVYQPQHF.